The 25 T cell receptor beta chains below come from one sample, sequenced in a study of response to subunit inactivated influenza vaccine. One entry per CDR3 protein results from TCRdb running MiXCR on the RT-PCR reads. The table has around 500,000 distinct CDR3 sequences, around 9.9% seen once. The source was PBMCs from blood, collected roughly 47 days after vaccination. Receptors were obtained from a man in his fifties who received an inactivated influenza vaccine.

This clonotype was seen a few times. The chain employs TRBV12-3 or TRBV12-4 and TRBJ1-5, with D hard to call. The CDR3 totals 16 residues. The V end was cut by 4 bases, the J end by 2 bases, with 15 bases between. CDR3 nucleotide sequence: TGTGCCAGCAGTTCAAGAGCCGGGAAAGGCAATCAGCCCCAGCATTTT. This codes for CASSSRAGKGNQPQHF.

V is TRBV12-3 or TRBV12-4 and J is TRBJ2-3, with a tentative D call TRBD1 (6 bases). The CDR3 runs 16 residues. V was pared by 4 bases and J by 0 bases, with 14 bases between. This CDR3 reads CASSSDRRTSTDTQYF. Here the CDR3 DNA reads TGTGCCAGCAGTTCCGACAGGAGAACTAGCACAGATACGCAGTATTTT.

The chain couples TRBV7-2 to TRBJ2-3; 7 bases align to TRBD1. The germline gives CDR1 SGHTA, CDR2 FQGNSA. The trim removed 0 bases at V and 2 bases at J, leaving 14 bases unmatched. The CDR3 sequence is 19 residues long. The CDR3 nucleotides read TGTGCCAGCAGCTTAGCTCGGACAGGACCCCAAACCTACACAGATACGCAGTATTTT. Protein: CASSLARTGPQTYTDTQYF.

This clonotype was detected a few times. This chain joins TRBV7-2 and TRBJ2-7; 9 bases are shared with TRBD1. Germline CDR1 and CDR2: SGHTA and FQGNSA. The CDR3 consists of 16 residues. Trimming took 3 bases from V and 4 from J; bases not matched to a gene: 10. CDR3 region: CASSLSLGTGMYEQYF. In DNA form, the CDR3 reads TGTGCCAGCAGCTTGAGTCTTGGGACAGGGATGTACGAGCAGTACTTC.

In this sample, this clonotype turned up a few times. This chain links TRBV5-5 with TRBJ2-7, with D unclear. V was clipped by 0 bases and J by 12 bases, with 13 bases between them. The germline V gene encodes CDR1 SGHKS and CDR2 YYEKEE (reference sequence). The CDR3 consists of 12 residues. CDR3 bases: TGTGCCAGCAGCTTGGGATCTAAAAGTCGGTACTTC. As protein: CASSLGSKSRYF.

The CDR3 bases are TGTGCCAGCAGCGTGGGACGAACTTTCTCCTACGAGCAGTACTTC. Protein: CASSVGRTFSYEQYF. This rearrangement joins TRBV9 to TRBJ2-7; possibly TRBD1 or TRBD2 for D (5 bases each). Germline V gene data show CDR1 as SGDLS and CDR2 as YYNGEE. The V gene lost 2 bases and the J gene lost 0 bases, with 12 bases spanning the gap. The CDR3 spans 15 residues. The whole variable domain, remainder taken from reference TRBV9 and TRBJ2-7, is DSGVTQTPKHLITATGQRVTLRCSPRSGDLSVYWYQQSLDQGLQFLIQYYNGEERAKGNILERFSAQQFPDLHSELNLSSLELGDSALYFCASSVGRTFSYEQYFGPGTRLTVT.

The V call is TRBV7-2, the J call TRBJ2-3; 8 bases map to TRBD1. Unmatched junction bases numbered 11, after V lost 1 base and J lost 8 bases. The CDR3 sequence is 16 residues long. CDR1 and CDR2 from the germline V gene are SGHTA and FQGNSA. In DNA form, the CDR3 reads TGTGCCAGCAGCTTAGTCGGACACAGGGGGTCCGGTACGCAGTATTTT. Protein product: CASSLVGHRGSGTQYF.

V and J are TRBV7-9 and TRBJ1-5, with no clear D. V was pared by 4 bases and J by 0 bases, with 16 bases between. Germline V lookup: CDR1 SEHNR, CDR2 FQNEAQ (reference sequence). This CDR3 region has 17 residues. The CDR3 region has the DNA TGTGCCAGCAGCTACGTGACGGACGCTTATAGCAATCAGCCCCAGCATTTT. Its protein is CASSYVTDAYSNQPQHF. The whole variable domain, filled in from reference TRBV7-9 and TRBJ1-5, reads DTGVSQNPRHKITKRGQNVTFRCDPISEHNRLYWYRQTLGQGPEFLTYFQNEAQLEKSRLLSDRFSAERPKGSFSTLEIQRTEQGDSAMYLCASSYVTDAYSNQPQHFGDGTRLSIL.

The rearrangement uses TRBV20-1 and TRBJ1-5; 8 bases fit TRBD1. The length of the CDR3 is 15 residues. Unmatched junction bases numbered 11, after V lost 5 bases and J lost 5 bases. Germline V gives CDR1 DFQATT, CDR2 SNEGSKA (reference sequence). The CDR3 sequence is CSAGQGQGLDQPQHF. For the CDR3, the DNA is TGCAGTGCTGGACAAGGACAGGGTCTCGATCAGCCCCAGCATTTT.

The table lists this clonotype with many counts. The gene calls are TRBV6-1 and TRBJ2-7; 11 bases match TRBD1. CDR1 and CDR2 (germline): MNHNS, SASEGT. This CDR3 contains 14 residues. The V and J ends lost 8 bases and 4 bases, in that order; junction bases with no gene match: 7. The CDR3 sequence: CASSSRDRGYEQYF. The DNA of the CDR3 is TGTGCCAGCTCGAGCCGGGACAGGGGGTACGAGCAGTACTTC.

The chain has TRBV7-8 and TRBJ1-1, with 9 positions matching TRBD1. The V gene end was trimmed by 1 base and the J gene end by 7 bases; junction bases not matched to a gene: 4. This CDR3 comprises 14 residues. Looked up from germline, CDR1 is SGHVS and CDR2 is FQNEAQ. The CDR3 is CASSLVTGGVEAFF. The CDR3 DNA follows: TGTGCCAGCAGCTTAGTCACAGGGGGCGTTGAAGCTTTCTTT.

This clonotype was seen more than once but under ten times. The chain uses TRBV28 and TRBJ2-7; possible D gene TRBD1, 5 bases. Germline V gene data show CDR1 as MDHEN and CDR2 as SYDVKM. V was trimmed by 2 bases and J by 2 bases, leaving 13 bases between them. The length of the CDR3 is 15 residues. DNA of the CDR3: TGTGCCAGCAGTTTAACAGGAATACTTCCCTACGAGCAGTACTTC. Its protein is CASSLTGILPYEQYF.

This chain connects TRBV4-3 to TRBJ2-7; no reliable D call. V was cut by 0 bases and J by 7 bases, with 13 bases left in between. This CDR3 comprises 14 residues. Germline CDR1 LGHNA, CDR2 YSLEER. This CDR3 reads CASSQEAMEREQYF. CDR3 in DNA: TGCGCCAGCAGCCAAGAAGCCATGGAAAGGGAGCAGTACTTC.

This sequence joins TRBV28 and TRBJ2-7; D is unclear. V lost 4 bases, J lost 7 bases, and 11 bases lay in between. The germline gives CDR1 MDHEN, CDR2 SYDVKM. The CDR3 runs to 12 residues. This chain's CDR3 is CASSSDWWEQYF. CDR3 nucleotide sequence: TGTGCCAGCAGTTCCGACTGGTGGGAGCAGTACTTC.

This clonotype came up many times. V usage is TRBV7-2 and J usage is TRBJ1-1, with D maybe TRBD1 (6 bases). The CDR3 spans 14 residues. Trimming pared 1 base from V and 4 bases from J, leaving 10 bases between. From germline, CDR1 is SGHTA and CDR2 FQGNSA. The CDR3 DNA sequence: TGTGCCAGCAGCTTAGTACAGGGAGGCACTGAAGCTTTCTTT. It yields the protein CASSLVQGGTEAFF.

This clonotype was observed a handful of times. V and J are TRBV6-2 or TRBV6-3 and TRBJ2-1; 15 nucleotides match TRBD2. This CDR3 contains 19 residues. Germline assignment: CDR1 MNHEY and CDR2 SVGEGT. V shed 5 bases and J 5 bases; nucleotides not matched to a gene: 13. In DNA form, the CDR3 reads TGTGCCAGCAGTCCCGGGACTAGCGGGAGGCCCTCCCCTAACAATGAGCAGTTCTTC. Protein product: CASSPGTSGRPSPNNEQFF.

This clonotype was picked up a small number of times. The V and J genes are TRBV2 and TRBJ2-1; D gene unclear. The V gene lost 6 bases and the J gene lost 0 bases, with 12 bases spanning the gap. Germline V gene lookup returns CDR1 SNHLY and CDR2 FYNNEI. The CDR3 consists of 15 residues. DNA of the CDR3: TGTGCCAGCAGAGGGTCCGGTGGCTCCTACAATGAGCAGTTCTTC. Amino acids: CASRGSGGSYNEQFF.

Here the CDR3 DNA reads TGTGCCAGCAGCTTTGTGCTCCAAGAGACCCAGTACTTC. It codes for CASSFVLQETQYF. The chain couples TRBV12-3 or TRBV12-4 to TRBJ2-5; D unclear. V was clipped by 6 bases and J by 1 base, with 9 bases between them. This CDR3 contains 13 residues.

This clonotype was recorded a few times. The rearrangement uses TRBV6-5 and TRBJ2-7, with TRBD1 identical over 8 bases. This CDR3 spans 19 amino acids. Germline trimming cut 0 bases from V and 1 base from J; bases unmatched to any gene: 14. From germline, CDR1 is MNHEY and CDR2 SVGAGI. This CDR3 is CASSYSAGQGWVSSYEQYF. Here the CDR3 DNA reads TGTGCCAGCAGTTACTCGGCCGGACAGGGATGGGTTTCGTCCTACGAGCAGTACTTC.

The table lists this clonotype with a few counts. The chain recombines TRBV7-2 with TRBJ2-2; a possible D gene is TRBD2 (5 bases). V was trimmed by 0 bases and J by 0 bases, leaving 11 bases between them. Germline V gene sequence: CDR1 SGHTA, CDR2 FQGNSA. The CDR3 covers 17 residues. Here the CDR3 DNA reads TGTGCCAGCAGCTTAGCCGGTGTCGGGACGAACACCGGGGAGCTGTTTTTT. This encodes CASSLAGVGTNTGELFF.

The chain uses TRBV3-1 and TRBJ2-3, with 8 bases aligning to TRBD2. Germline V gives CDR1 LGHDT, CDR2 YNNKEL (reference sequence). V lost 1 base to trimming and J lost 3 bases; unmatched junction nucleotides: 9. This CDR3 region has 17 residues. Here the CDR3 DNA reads TGTGCCAGCAGCCAAGCGGTCCTAACGGGGGGGACAGATACGCAGTATTTT. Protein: CASSQAVLTGGTDTQYF.

In nucleotides, the CDR3 is TGTGCCAGCACCGGAAGCCAAGAGACCCAGTACTTC. It specifies CASTGSQETQYF. The rearrangement links TRBV3-1 to TRBJ2-5; no firm D call. The CDR3 has 12 amino acids. Germline V gene data show CDR1 as LGHDT and CDR2 as YNNKEL (reference sequence). Trimming cost V 7 bases and J 1 base, with 7 bases left between them.

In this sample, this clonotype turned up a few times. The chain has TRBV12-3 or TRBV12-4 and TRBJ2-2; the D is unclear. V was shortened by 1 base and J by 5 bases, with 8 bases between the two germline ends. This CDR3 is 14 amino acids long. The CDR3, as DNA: TGTGCCAGCAGTTTAGGGGGATCGACCGGGGAGCTGTTTTTT. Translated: CASSLGGSTGELFF.

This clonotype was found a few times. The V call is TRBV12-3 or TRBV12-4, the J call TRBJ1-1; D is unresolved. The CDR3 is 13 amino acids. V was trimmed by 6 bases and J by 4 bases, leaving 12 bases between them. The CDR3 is CASRLDGPTEAFF. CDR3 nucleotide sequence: TGTGCCAGCAGATTGGACGGTCCCACTGAAGCTTTCTTT.

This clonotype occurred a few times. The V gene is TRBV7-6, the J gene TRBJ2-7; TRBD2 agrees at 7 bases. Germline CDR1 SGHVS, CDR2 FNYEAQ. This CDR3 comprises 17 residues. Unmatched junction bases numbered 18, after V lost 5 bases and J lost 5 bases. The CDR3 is CASSRGGLQRGRDEQYF. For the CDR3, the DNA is TGTGCCAGCAGCCGTGGGGGGTTGCAGCGGGGAAGGGACGAGCAGTACTTC.